This T cell receptor (beta chain) was observed in a study of post-analysis software for immune sequencing data. About the study: Progressive-relapsing, secondary progressive and relapsing-remitting multiple sclerosis were among the disease courses included. Whole-study findings and limits: About five TRBV segments were more frequent in patients than controls; TRBV5-6, TRBV5-1 and TRBV20-1 belonged to this group. Normalized Chao1 diversity in multiple sclerosis patients fell significantly below that of controls. F measure clustering grouped samples strongly by preparation batch.

Trimming took 0 bases from V and 4 from J; bases not matched to a gene: 4. This CDR3 is built from 15 residues. This clonotype has ten or more counts. Its antigen is not identified. Incorporated into the TCR beta cDNA libraries were unique molecular identifiers, which served to reduce PCR and sequencing biases. Roughly 500,000 cDNA molecules were obtained per 1 to 10 million input T cells. TCRdb passed the PCR reads through MiXCR, listing each CDR3 protein once. The sample comprises hundreds of thousands of distinct CDR3 sequences, approximately 38% of which are singletons, and around 15% rests with the top ten.

This clonotype originated in a girl between 10 and 17 years old with multiple sclerosis. The gene calls are TRBV12-3 or TRBV12-4 and TRBJ2-7, with 9 bases matching TRBD1. Source material: blood. The CDR3: CASSLATGGGYEQYF. The DNA of the CDR3 is TGTGCCAGCAGTTTAGCGACAGGGGGTGGGTACGAGCAGTACTTC.